This paragraph reports one T cell receptor (beta chain). This receptor's antigen is unknown. At one of its ends the junction is not consistent with the germline gene, which may arise from a read error. This sample was included in a study of response to subunit inactivated influenza vaccine (dated by TCRdb to about 2018). About the study as a whole: Deep quantitative T cell receptor repertoire profiling was used in the study to track responses to a trivalent subunit inactivated influenza vaccine. Paper-wide results and their limitations: According to the authors, only a limited number of new T cells may be recruited by each seasonal influenza vaccination.

The CDR3 numbers 14 residues from cysteine through phenylalanine. The sequence is cut down to CDR3 DNA, 42 bases in frame from base 1. From a lookup of the germline V gene (reference sequence), CDR1 and CDR2 are DFQATT and SNEGSKA. Libraries were constructed by RT-PCR. Sequenced using an Illumina HiSeq 2500. Using fastp at Q25 and MiXCR, TCRdb reprocessed the public reads and kept productive beta chains. Rows merge per CDR3 protein into single entries with the most common DNA and genes. This sample gives 450,000 to 700,000 distinct CDR3 sequences in total; about 14% of them show up just once. The top ten clonotypes cover around 10% of the sample.

The sequence came from a man in his fifties who received an inactivated influenza vaccine. Donor details come from another sample of the same person, matched by shared clones. In this chain, TRBV20-1 is recombined with TRBJ2-7; tentative D gene TRBD1, with 6 bases matching. The sample consisted of PBMCs from blood, taken roughly 12 days after vaccination. The DNA is TGCAGTGCATCGAAGGGGGAATTCTCCTGCGAGCAGTACTTC. It codes for CSASKGEFSCEQYF.